Shown below are 15 T cell receptor beta chains from a single sample sequenced in a study of shared clonotypes between healthy human individuals. Here immunoSEQ multiplex PCR was the method, and the copy in TCRdb shows in-frame clones only, minus some. The repertoire holds some 680,000 clones, around 73% seen once, with roughly 1.9% in the top ten. Sequences were obtained from memory CD4+ T cells sorted from blood. The subset was: CD45RA-negative fraction. The receptors originated from a woman aged 25-40 years in good health.

The CDR3 coding sequence is TGTGCCAGCAGCTCCCTTACGGGGGGGGGAGGCGAGCAGTACTTC. It specifies CASSSLTGGGGEQYF. This chain connects TRBV7-8 to TRBJ2-7; 8 nucleotides line up with TRBD2. This CDR3 contains 15 residues. Germline CDR1 and CDR2: SGHVS and FQNEAQ. V gave up 4 bases and J gave up 6 bases; unmatched junction bases: 11.

The count of this clone is one. Different DNA sequences within this sample yield the same CDR3. The chain links TRBV7-9 to TRBJ1-2; D is undetermined. Germline V gene data show CDR1 as SEHNR and CDR2 as FQNEAQ (reference sequence). The CDR3 covers 13 residues. V gave up 1 base and J gave up 5 bases, with 8 bases separating them. CDR3 sequence (DNA): TGTGCCAGCAGCTTAGGGTCCTCGTATGGCTACACCTTC. Its protein is CASSLGSSYGYTF.

Only one count was recorded for this clone. V and J are TRBV18 and TRBJ2-7; D may match TRBD1 or TRBD2 (5 bases each). The CDR3 totals 16 residues. V gave up 2 bases and J gave up 2 bases, with 16 bases separating them. Germline assignment: CDR1 KGHSH and CDR2 LQKENI. CDR3 nucleotides: TGTGCCAGCTCACCAATGGGGACCCTTATCGCCTACGAGCAGTACTTC. It yields the protein CASSPMGTLIAYEQYF.

This chain joins TRBV5-1 and TRBJ1-1; no reliable D call. Germline lookup yields CDR1 SGHRS and CDR2 YFSETQ. The CDR3 spans 14 residues. The V end was cut by 3 bases, the J end by 5 bases, with 14 bases between. Here the CDR3 DNA reads TGCGCCAGCAGCTCCATTAGGAGATGGACTGAAGCTTTCTTT. As protein: CASSSIRRWTEAFF.

This CDR3 is CASRPGLLLTPTDTQYF. For the CDR3, the DNA is TGTGCCAGCAGGCCCGGGCTGCTCCTGACACCCACAGATACGCAGTATTTT. The gene calls are TRBV27 and TRBJ2-3, with D unclear. The ends were cut back, 6 bases at V and 2 bases at J, with 21 bases in the middle. Germline CDR1 and CDR2: MNHEY and SMNVEV (reference sequence). There are 17 residues in the CDR3.

This clone was seen a handful of times. The chain uses TRBV10-1 and TRBJ2-2, with a weak D call TRBD2 (6 bases). The CDR3 totals 15 residues. In germline, CDR1 is WNHNN, CDR2 SYGVQD (reference sequence). Deletions cut 6 bases from V and 6 bases from J, with 17 bases between. The CDR3 sequence is CASSWGGSSAGELFF. CDR3 in DNA: TGCGCCAGCAGCTGGGGAGGTAGTAGCGCCGGGGAGCTGTTTTTT.

The V gene is TRBV30, the J gene TRBJ2-2; TRBD1 might be the D (6 bases). This CDR3 comprises 15 residues. Germline loops: CDR1 GTSNPN, CDR2 SVGIG (reference sequence). The V end lost 4 bases, the J end lost 6 bases, and 18 bases lay between the germline ends. CDR3 sequence: CAWIPGHPEAGELFF. The CDR3 nucleotides read TGTGCCTGGATTCCGGGACACCCGGAGGCCGGGGAGCTGTTTTTT.

V usage is TRBV28 and J usage is TRBJ1-2; 8 bases match TRBD1. The germline CDR1 and CDR2 sequences are MDHEN and SYDVKM. The CDR3 covers 16 residues. With 5 bases clipped from V and 4 bases from J, the junction kept 12 bases outside the gene matches. This CDR3 is CASSPSWTGILYGYTF. In nucleotides, the CDR3 is TGTGCCAGCAGTCCGTCGTGGACAGGGATCCTCTATGGCTACACCTTC.

The J gene is TRBJ2-1, the V gene TRBV5-1; TRBD2 is a possible D gene (6 bases). The CDR3 totals 15 residues. Trimming pared 0 bases from V and 6 bases from J, leaving 13 bases between. The germline V gene has CDR1 SGHRS and CDR2 YFSETQ. CDR3 nucleotide sequence: TGCGCCAGCAGCTTGGTTCTTAGCGGAATCAATGAGCAGTTCTTC. Residues: CASSLVLSGINEQFF.

V usage is TRBV7-8 and J usage is TRBJ1-5; D is undetermined. This CDR3 is 15 amino acids long. The V gene lost 1 base and the J gene lost 6 bases, with 13 bases spanning the gap. Germline assignment: CDR1 SGHVS and CDR2 FQNEAQ. DNA for the CDR3: TGTGCCAGCAGCTTAGGGGTCGCAGGTTCTCAGCCCCAGCATTTT. Protein: CASSLGVAGSQPQHF.

The chain joins TRBV5-4 to TRBJ2-5; 9 bases map to TRBD2. The CDR3 is 14 amino acids. CDR1 and CDR2 (germline): SGHNT, YYREEE (reference sequence). V lost 4 bases and J lost 5; bases outside the gene matches: 6. The CDR3 nucleotides are TGTGCCAGCAGCCGCGGGGGGGCAGAGGAGACCCAGTACTTC. This translates into CASSRGGAEETQYF.

The CDR3 protein is CASSRANREQFF. CDR3 bases: TGTGCCAGCAGCCGAGCAAACCGGGAGCAGTTCTTC. The chain combines TRBV4-2 with TRBJ2-1; D call uncertain. Trimming cost V 4 bases and J 10 bases, with 11 bases left between them. The CDR3 loop spans 12 amino acids. The germline CDR1 and CDR2 sequences are LGHNA and YNFKEQ.

V is TRBV6-5 and J is TRBJ2-2; D may be TRBD1 or TRBD2 (5 bases each). The CDR3 runs to 15 residues. V was trimmed by 5 bases and J by 4 bases, leaving 14 bases between them. Germline V gives CDR1 MNHEY, CDR2 SVGAGI. The CDR3 sequence is CASSGPEGITGELFF. The CDR3 nucleotides are TGTGCCAGCAGTGGTCCTGAGGGGATCACCGGGGAGCTGTTTTTT.

V is TRBV7-8 and J is TRBJ2-7; D gene ambiguous. From germline, CDR1 is SGHVS and CDR2 FQNEAQ. V shed 2 bases and J shed 1 base, with 9 bases lying between them. The CDR3 spans 14 residues. The CDR3 DNA is TGTGCCAGCAGCTTACAACAGACGTCCTACGAGCAGTACTTC. It specifies CASSLQQTSYEQYF.

In this sample, this clone turned up a few times. The chain recombines TRBV18 with TRBJ2-1, with 7 positions matching TRBD2. Germline trimming cut 1 base from V and 6 bases from J; bases unmatched to any gene: 6. The CDR3 has 15 amino acids. CDR1 is KGHSH, CDR2 LQKENI, per germline. Here the CDR3 DNA reads TGTGCCAGCTCACCACGGGCGGGAGAGGGCAATGAGCAGTTCTTC. Translating it yields CASSPRAGEGNEQFF.